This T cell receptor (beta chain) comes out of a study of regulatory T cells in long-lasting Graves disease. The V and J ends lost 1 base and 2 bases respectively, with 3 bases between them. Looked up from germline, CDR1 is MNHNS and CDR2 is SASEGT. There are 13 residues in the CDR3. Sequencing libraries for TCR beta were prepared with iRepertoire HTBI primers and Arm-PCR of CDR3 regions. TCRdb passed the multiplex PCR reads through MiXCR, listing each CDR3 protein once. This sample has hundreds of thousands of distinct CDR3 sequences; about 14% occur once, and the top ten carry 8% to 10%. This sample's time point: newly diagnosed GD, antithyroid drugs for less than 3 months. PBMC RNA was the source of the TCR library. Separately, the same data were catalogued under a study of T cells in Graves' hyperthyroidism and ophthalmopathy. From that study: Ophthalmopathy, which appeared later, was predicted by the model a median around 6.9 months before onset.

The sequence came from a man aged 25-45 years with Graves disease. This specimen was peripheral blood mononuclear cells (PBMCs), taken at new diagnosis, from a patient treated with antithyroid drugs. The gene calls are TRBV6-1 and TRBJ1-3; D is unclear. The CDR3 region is CASSEEAGNTIYF. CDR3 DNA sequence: TGTGCCAGCAGTGAAGAGGCTGGAAACACCATATATTTT.